Given below is one T cell receptor (beta chain) in context. Antigen specificity is unknown. The PCR used 60 Vbeta and 13 Jbeta primers. The method was immunoSEQ multiplex PCR; TCRdb's version includes in-frame clones alone and lacks a portion of them. The repertoire consists of approximately 170,000 clones, with about 75% occurring once and the leading ten covering less than 5%. The data derive from a study of cytomegalovirus exposure and HLA in healthy donors. The study's findings and limits: A previous analysis found most TCR beta V segments productive roughly 87% or roughly 30% of the time. The only immune exposure information that was available was CMV serostatus.

The germline V gene encodes CDR1 MNHEY and CDR2 SMNVEV (reference sequence). The length of the CDR3 is 13 residues. Trimming pared 4 bases from V and 2 bases from J, leaving 9 bases between. The sequence derives from a male donor in good health and CMV-seronegative. V is TRBV27 and J is TRBJ2-7; unclear D gene. Sequencing used PBMCs. Written as DNA, the CDR3 is TGTGCCAGCAGTTATGGCAGTACCTACGAGCAGTACTTC. It translates to CASSYGSTYEQYF.